Here is one TCR beta chain with its context. Antigen: not known. This entry comes from a study of cytomegalovirus exposure and HLA in healthy donors. Notes on the study in general: The authors confirmed in vitro that a few CMV-associated chains were specific for CMV antigens.

Data came from immunoSEQ multiplex PCR; TCRdb stores just in-frame clones and leaves some out. The sample carries roughly 90,000 clones, 85% recorded once. V was pared by 5 bases and J by 3 bases, with 5 bases of the junction left unmatched. Germline V gene lookup returns CDR1 ENHRY and CDR2 SYGVKD. The CDR3 is made up of 16 amino acids. Sequencing input: PBMCs. This receptor was taken from a young man in good health and CMV-seropositive. The chain recombines TRBV10-3 with TRBJ2-2, with 11 positions matching TRBD1. CDR3 in DNA: TGTGCCATCAGTTATGGACAGGGGGCTGACACCGGGGAGCTGTTTTTT. Translating gives CAISYGQGADTGELFF.